This T cell receptor beta chain was captured by sequencing in a study of OX40 agonist ivuxolimab in advanced cancers. Per germline, CDR1 MNHEY and CDR2 SVGAGI. The germline V and J ends were trimmed by 2 bases and 9 bases, with 6 bases remaining between them. The CDR3 loop spans 11 amino acids. Clones were sequenced by immunoSEQ multiplex PCR, and TCRdb holds only the in-frame ones, with some missing. The sample holds 48,000 or so clones; about 83% are singletons and the top ten take approximately 1.1%. This clonotype originated in an adult with an advanced solid tumor such as melanoma, head and neck, liver or kidney cancer. The rearrangement links TRBV6-5 to TRBJ2-3, with D unresolved. Sequencing was performed on CD4+ or CD8+ T cells sorted from blood, taken in a trial of the OX40 agonist ivuxolimab. The CDR3 coding sequence is TGTGCCAGCAGTTACAGGCGGACGCAGTATTTT. It encodes CASSYRRTQYF.